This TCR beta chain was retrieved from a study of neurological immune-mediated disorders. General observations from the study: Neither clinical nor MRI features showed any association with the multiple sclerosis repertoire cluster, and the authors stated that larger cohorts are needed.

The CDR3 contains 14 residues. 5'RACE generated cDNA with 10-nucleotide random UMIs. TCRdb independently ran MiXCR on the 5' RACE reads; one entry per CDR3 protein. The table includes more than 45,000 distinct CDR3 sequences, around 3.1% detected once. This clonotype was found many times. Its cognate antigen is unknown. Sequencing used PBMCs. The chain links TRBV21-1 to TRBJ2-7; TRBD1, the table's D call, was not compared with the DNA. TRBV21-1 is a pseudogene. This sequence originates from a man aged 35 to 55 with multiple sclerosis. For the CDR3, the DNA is TGTGCCAGCAGCTTAAGACAGGGTTCCTACGAGCAGTACTTC. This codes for CASSLRQGSYEQYF.